These 26 T cell receptor beta chains originate from one sample sequenced in a study of blood T cell repertoires in COVID-19. The data were produced by immunoSEQ multiplex PCR, yet TCRdb's version contains in-frame clones alone and is incomplete. The sample lists 250,000 to 300,000 clones, 88% occurring once. Sequencing used peripheral blood. These receptors all come from a woman between 25 and 40 years old with COVID-19, enrolled during active disease.

The chain couples TRBV30 to TRBJ2-7; D is perhaps TRBD1 (6 bases). The CDR3 runs 12 residues. Trimming pared 5 bases from V and 0 bases from J, leaving 8 bases between. The germline gives CDR1 GTSNPN, CDR2 SVGIG (reference sequence). In DNA, the CDR3 is TGTGCCTGGCTGGACAGCTCCTACGAGCAGTACTTC. This gives the protein CAWLDSSYEQYF.

The chain is built from TRBV29-1 and TRBJ1-1; D is possibly TRBD1 (6 bases). Germline V gene data show CDR1 as SQVTM and CDR2 as ANQGSEA. V shed 7 bases and J shed 1 base, with 16 bases lying between them. The CDR3 sequence is 14 residues long. This CDR3 is CSAAGAGKNTEAFF. In DNA form, the CDR3 reads TGCAGCGCCGCAGGGGCCGGAAAGAACACTGAAGCTTTCTTT.

In regard to this clone: The same CDR3 also results from other DNA sequences found in this sample. The V gene is TRBV7-2, the J gene TRBJ1-1; D is ambiguous. The V gene lost 1 base and the J gene lost 0 bases, with 9 bases spanning the gap. This CDR3 is built from 15 residues. CDR1 is SGHTA, CDR2 FQGNSA, per germline. DNA for the CDR3: TGTGCCAGCAGCTTAGGGAGTCGGGTGAACACTGAAGCTTTCTTT. Encoded protein: CASSLGSRVNTEAFF.

The chain employs TRBV10-3 and TRBJ1-5; D ambiguous. This CDR3 spans 19 amino acids. Germline CDR1 and CDR2: ENHRY and SYGVKD. Trimming took off 2 bases at V and 0 bases at J, with 20 bases between the two ends. CDR3 in amino acids: CAISEPPGSGVHSNQPQHF. The CDR3 nucleotides read TGTGCCATCAGTGAGCCTCCGGGGTCCGGGGTCCATAGCAATCAGCCCCAGCATTTT.

The chain links TRBV2 to TRBJ2-1; 15 positions agree with TRBD2. The germline gives CDR1 SNHLY, CDR2 FYNNEI. The length of the CDR3 is 13 residues. V lost 11 bases, J lost 9 bases, and 5 bases stayed unmatched. Here the CDR3 reads CAVTGLAGGEQFF. The DNA for the CDR3 is TGTGCCGTCACGGGACTAGCGGGAGGTGAGCAGTTCTTC.

The chain recombines TRBV19 with TRBJ1-5; TRBD1 is a possible D gene (6 bases). Germline values: CDR1 LNHDA, CDR2 SQIVND (reference sequence). CDR3 length: 15 residues. V shed 11 bases and J shed 2 bases, with 19 bases lying between them. The CDR3, as DNA: TGTGCCTGCCGACAGGTCTCTTTTGGCAATCAGCCCCAGCATTTT. It translates to CACRQVSFGNQPQHF. The whole variable domain, remainder taken from reference TRBV19 and TRBJ1-5, is DGGITQSPKYLFRKEGQNVTLSCEQNLNHDAMYWYRQDPGQGLRLIYYSQIVNDFQKGDIAEGYSVSREKKESFPLTVTSAQKNPTAFYLCACRQVSFGNQPQHFGDGTRLSIL.

This chain links TRBV9 with TRBJ1-3, with D tentatively TRBD1 (6 bases). CDR1 is SGDLS, CDR2 YYNGEE, per germline. V shed 3 bases and J shed 4 bases, with 8 bases lying between them. The CDR3 consists of 13 residues. CDR3 region: CASSGQAGNTIYF. The CDR3 DNA follows: TGTGCCAGCAGCGGACAGGCGGGAAACACCATATATTTT.

The chain carries TRBV13 and TRBJ1-1; tentatively, D is TRBD1 (5 bases). Germline values: CDR1 PRHDT, CDR2 FYEKMQ (reference sequence). The CDR3 has 14 residues. V shed 8 bases and J shed 3 bases, with 16 bases lying between them. The CDR3 sequence is CASAPPGRHTEAFF. CDR3 DNA sequence: TGTGCCAGCGCCCCCCCAGGGAGGCACACTGAAGCTTTCTTT.

This chain links TRBV27 with TRBJ2-7; 12 bases match TRBD2. With V trimmed by 6 bases and J by 1 base, 4 bases remained unmatched. Germline V gene data show CDR1 as MNHEY and CDR2 as SMNVEV (reference sequence). The CDR3 spans 15 residues. The CDR3 DNA reads TGTGCCAGCAGAGATCTAGCGGGAGGGTCCTACGAGCAGTACTTC. As protein: CASRDLAGGSYEQYF.

This clone was counted a few times. V and J are TRBV9 and TRBJ1-1; D remains unclear. The germline V gene encodes CDR1 SGDLS and CDR2 YYNGEE. V lost 0 bases, J lost 1 base, and 10 bases lay in between. The CDR3 extends over 15 amino acids. In nucleotides, the CDR3 is TGTGCCAGCAGCGTAGGGGTAGCCTCGAACACTGAAGCTTTCTTT. Translation gives CASSVGVASNTEAFF. The full variable domain, rest sourced from reference TRBV9 and TRBJ1-1, is DSGVTQTPKHLITATGQRVTLRCSPRSGDLSVYWYQQSLDQGLQFLIQYYNGEERAKGNILERFSAQQFPDLHSELNLSSLELGDSALYFCASSVGVASNTEAFFGQGTRLTVV.

This clone has only one observation. The chain links TRBV2 to TRBJ2-5; perhaps TRBD2 as D (6 bases). The CDR3 is made up of 12 amino acids. V lost 7 bases and J lost 5, with 11 bases in between. CDR1 is SNHLY and CDR2 is FYNNEI in the germline V gene. The CDR3 DNA reads as TGTGCCAGCACGGGGGTGGAGGAGACCCAGTACTTC. Translating gives CASTGVEETQYF.

The chain employs TRBV9 and TRBJ2-2; D gene unclear. The V end was cut by 0 bases, the J end by 7 bases, with 7 bases between. The CDR3 has 13 amino acids. CDR1 and CDR2 (germline): SGDLS, YYNGEE. CDR3 sequence reads: CASSVATLGELFF. The CDR3 DNA reads TGTGCCAGCAGCGTAGCTACCCTCGGGGAGCTGTTTTTT.

The chain carries TRBV6-5 and TRBJ2-3; D gene ambiguous. Germline V gene data show CDR1 as MNHEY and CDR2 as SVGAGI. The CDR3 consists of 13 residues. Trimming removed 0 bases at V and 4 bases at J, with 5 bases between. The CDR3 loop is CASSYSSSDTQYF. CDR3 nucleotides: TGTGCCAGCAGTTACTCGTCCTCAGATACGCAGTATTTT.

The table lists this clone with a few counts. The chain carries TRBV5-1 and TRBJ1-4; possibly TRBD1 for D (5 bases). This CDR3 spans 14 amino acids. Germline CDR1 SGHRS, CDR2 YFSETQ. The ends were cut back, 0 bases at V and 5 bases at J, with 8 bases in the middle. The CDR3 bases are TGCGCCAGCAGCTTGGAGACAGCAAATGAAAAACTGTTTTTT. It codes for CASSLETANEKLFF.

The chain employs TRBV30 and TRBJ2-2; tentative D call: TRBD2 (5 bases). From germline, CDR1 is GTSNPN and CDR2 SVGIG (reference sequence). The length of the CDR3 is 14 residues. Trimming stripped 7 bases from V and 1 base from J, with 13 bases between. The CDR3 DNA reads as TGTGCCTCTAGGGCGGGTTTGAACACCGGGGAGCTGTTTTTT. This codes for CASRAGLNTGELFF.

The chain links TRBV18 to TRBJ1-4, with D perhaps matching TRBD1 (5 bases). The V gene lost 6 bases and the J gene lost 7 bases, with 12 bases spanning the gap. The length of the CDR3 is 13 residues. The V gene's germline CDR1 is KGHSH and CDR2 LQKENI. The CDR3 region is CASSQGASEKLFF. CDR3 nucleotides: TGTGCCAGCTCTCAAGGGGCTAGTGAAAAACTGTTTTTT.

The chain combines TRBV5-1 with TRBJ2-2, with TRBD1 matching over 8 bases. J gave up 6 bases and V 4 bases, and 11 bases lay outside the gene matches. The CDR3 is 16 residues long. Per the germline V gene, CDR1 is SGHRS and CDR2 is YFSETQ. Here the CDR3 reads CASSTGQGMGPGELFF. The DNA for the CDR3 is TGCGCCAGCAGCACCGGACAGGGAATGGGGCCCGGGGAGCTGTTTTTT.

This clone was seen repeatedly, ten times or more. The chain couples TRBV6-5 to TRBJ1-3, with 9 bases aligning to TRBD1. This CDR3 is built from 14 residues. Germline V gives CDR1 MNHEY, CDR2 SVGAGI. CDR3 amino acids: CTTRDRVAGNTIYF. Written as DNA, the CDR3 is TGTACCACCCGGGACAGGGTAGCTGGAAACACCATATATTTT.

This chain uses TRBV24-1 with TRBJ2-3; D is unresolved. Germline CDR1 reads KGHDR; CDR2 reads SFDVKD. The V end was cut by 5 bases, the J end by 5 bases, with 4 bases between. CDR3 size: 11 residues. The CDR3: CATSAGDTQYF. The CDR3 DNA reads TGTGCCACCAGTGCCGGAGATACGCAGTATTTT.

This chain links TRBV7-3 with TRBJ2-1; 12 positions agree with TRBD2. Germline CDR1 reads SGHTA; CDR2 reads FQGTGA. V trimming: 5 bases; J trimming: 10 bases; junction bases outside the gene matches: 9. This CDR3 contains 15 residues. The CDR3 coding sequence is TGTGCCAGCAGCGGTCGACTAGCGGGAGTTGAGGAGCAGTTCTTC. Its protein is CASSGRLAGVEEQFF.

The V gene is TRBV3-1 (or the pseudogene TRBV3-2), the J gene TRBJ1-4; 9 positions agree with TRBD1. This CDR3 has 14 residues. Germline CDR1 reads LGHDT; CDR2 reads YNNKEL (reference sequence). With V trimmed by 4 bases and J by 6 bases, 3 bases remained unmatched. Here the CDR3 DNA reads TGTGCCAGCAGCCCCCGGGACAGGGATGAAAAACTGTTTTTT. Residues: CASSPRDRDEKLFF.

The chain employs TRBV11-2 and TRBJ1-1; 7 bases align to TRBD1. Germline CDR1 reads SGHAT; CDR2 reads FQNNGV. Trimming cost V 5 bases and J 1 base; bases outside gene matches: 10. The CDR3 consists of 16 residues. The CDR3 sequence is CASSPTLGQQNTEAFF. The CDR3 region has the DNA TGTGCCAGCAGCCCAACCTTGGGACAGCAGAACACTGAAGCTTTCTTT. The full variable domain, its missing parts supplied by reference TRBV11-2 and TRBJ1-1, is EAGVAQSPRYKIIEKRQSVAFWCNPISGHATLYWYQQILGQGPKLLIQFQNNGVVDDSQLPKDRFSAERLKGVDSTLKIQPAKLEDSAVYLCASSPTLGQQNTEAFFGQGTRLTVV.

This clone was seen more than once but under ten times. The V call is TRBV30, the J call TRBJ2-2; 10 bases map to TRBD1. Germline V gene data show CDR1 as GTSNPN and CDR2 as SVGIG (reference sequence). V shed 6 bases and J 3 bases; nucleotides not matched to a gene: 7. The CDR3 consists of 15 residues. The CDR3 coding sequence is TGTGCCTGCAATATCGGGACAGGGGACACCGGGGAGCTGTTTTTT. This codes for CACNIGTGDTGELFF.

This clone was detected only a few times. The chain links TRBV20-1 to TRBJ2-7; D call uncertain. Trimming left V 6 bases short and J 0 bases short, with 6 bases between. The length of the CDR3 is 11 residues. CDR1 and CDR2 from the germline V gene are DFQATT and SNEGSKA (reference sequence). The DNA of the CDR3 is TGCAGTGCCTTACTCTCCTACGAGCAGTACTTC. It yields the protein CSALLSYEQYF.

V gene TRBV30 combines with J gene TRBJ2-1; the D is unclear. This CDR3 region has 18 residues. The V gene lost 0 bases and the J gene lost 5 bases, with 23 bases spanning the gap. CDR1 and CDR2 from the germline V gene are GTSNPN and SVGIG (reference sequence). CDR3 coding DNA: TGTGCCTGGAGTGTACGATGGTCGGCCCTTGGGCAAAACAATGAGCAGTTCTTC. Protein: CAWSVRWSALGQNNEQFF.

V gene TRBV11-2 combines with J gene TRBJ1-1; 9 bases line up with TRBD1. With V trimmed by 5 bases and J by 1 base, 8 bases remained unmatched. The germline gives CDR1 SGHAT, CDR2 FQNNGV. The CDR3 has 16 amino acids. CDR3 amino acids: CASSTNRGLRNTEAFF. CDR3 nucleotide sequence: TGTGCCAGCAGCACAAACAGGGGGCTACGGAACACTGAAGCTTTCTTT.